One sample yielded the 8 T cell receptor beta chains listed below, sequenced in a study of blood T cell repertoires in COVID-19. Clones were read by immunoSEQ multiplex PCR, and TCRdb kept only the in-frame ones, dropping some. The table shows approximately 110,000 clones, with about 82% occurring only once. What was sequenced was peripheral blood. The origin of the receptors is a human donor in a cohort sampled during active COVID-19.

The chain carries TRBV7-3 and TRBJ2-1; 9 bases agree with TRBD2. The V gene's germline CDR1 is SGHTA and CDR2 FQGTGA. The CDR3 is 15 amino acids. With 5 bases clipped from V and 5 bases from J, the junction kept 7 bases outside the gene matches. The CDR3 region is CASSPQTSGNNEQFF. The CDR3 bases are TGTGCCAGCAGCCCCCAGACTAGCGGTAACAATGAGCAGTTCTTC.

This sequence joins TRBV6-5 and TRBJ2-1; the D gene is possibly TRBD2 (7 bases). Trimming removed 2 bases at V and 8 bases at J, with 16 bases between. Germline CDR1 MNHEY, CDR2 SVGAGI. CDR3 length: 15 residues. The CDR3 nucleotides are TGTGCCAGCAGTTACAGGGGGAGGGAATGGGATGAGCAGTTCTTC. This gives the protein CASSYRGREWDEQFF.

This chain connects TRBV7-2 to TRBJ2-7, with no clear D. The CDR3 consists of 13 residues. Germline V gene data show CDR1 as SGHTA and CDR2 as FQGNSA. V was pared by 6 bases and J by 4 bases, with 13 bases between. CDR3 in DNA: TGTGCCAGCAGTCACGACCCCGGGTACGAGCAGTACTTC. Its protein product is CASSHDPGYEQYF.

The V and J genes are TRBV7-9 and TRBJ2-5; D might be TRBD1 (5 bases). Trimming cost V 2 bases and J 5 bases, with 12 bases left between them. This CDR3 spans 14 amino acids. CDR1 is SEHNR, CDR2 FQNEAQ, per germline (reference sequence). CDR3: CASSLLGVRETQYF. Here the CDR3 DNA reads TGTGCCAGCAGCTTATTAGGGGTCCGGGAGACCCAGTACTTC.

V usage is TRBV19 and J usage is TRBJ2-7; 14 bases are a match to TRBD2. With 3 bases clipped from V and 6 bases from J, the junction kept 13 bases outside the gene matches. CDR1 and CDR2 from the germline V gene are LNHDA and SQIVND (reference sequence). The CDR3 covers 18 residues. The CDR3 spells CASSILLGTSGRTAEQYF. For the CDR3, the DNA is TGTGCCAGTAGTATCCTATTAGGGACTAGCGGGAGAACCGCCGAGCAGTACTTC. Combining the CDR3 with reference TRBV19 and TRBJ2-7 gives the whole variable domain DGGITQSPKYLFRKEGQNVTLSCEQNLNHDAMYWYRQDPGQGLRLIYYSQIVNDFQKGDIAEGYSVSREKKESFPLTVTSAQKNPTAFYLCASSILLGTSGRTAEQYFGPGTRLTVT.

The chain carries TRBV1 and TRBJ2-4; the table's D call of TRBD2 was not tested on the DNA. TRBV1 is annotated as a pseudogene. This CDR3 has 18 amino acids. CDR3 DNA sequence: TGCACCAGCAGCCAAGAGTTCGGGGGGGCGATAGCCAAAAACATTCAGTACTTC. As protein: CTSSQEFGGAIAKNIQYF.

The rearrangement links TRBV7-2 to TRBJ2-5, with D hard to call. Germline CDR1 reads SGHTA; CDR2 reads FQGNSA. V dropped 5 bases and J dropped 2 bases, with 24 bases sitting between them. This CDR3 has 18 residues. The CDR3 reads CASSPRTPNRELQETQYF. The CDR3 DNA sequence: TGTGCCAGCAGCCCACGAACGCCAAACAGAGAATTACAAGAGACCCAGTACTTC.

V gene TRBV18 combines with J gene TRBJ2-7; D gene uncertain. Germline lookup yields CDR1 KGHSH and CDR2 LQKENI. The V gene lost 5 bases and the J gene lost 2 bases, with 10 bases spanning the gap. The CDR3 is 13 residues long. The CDR3 DNA follows: TGTGCCAGCTCATCCGGGTCAACCTACGAGCAGTACTTC. This gives the protein CASSSGSTYEQYF. The full variable domain, with the rest looked up from reference TRBV18 and TRBJ2-7, is NAGVMQNPRHLVRRRGQEARLRCSPMKGHSHVYWYRQLPEEGLKFMVYLQKENIIDESGMPKERFSAEFPKEGPSILRIQQVVRGDSAAYFCASSSGSTYEQYFGPGTRLTVT.